This T cell receptor beta chain was identified during a study of identical twins. A remark on this clonotype: Its antigen is not known.

Every one of the donors was a healthy Caucasian. Germline loops: CDR1 DFQATT, CDR2 SNEGSKA (reference sequence). The length of the CDR3 is 15 residues. J was trimmed by 3 bases and V by 0 bases; bases with no gene match: 5. Each CDR3 protein gets one entry after TCRdb re-called the 5' RACE reads with MiXCR. This sample has around 490,000 distinct CDR3 sequences, with over 11% found just once. Whole-study results and caveats: Insertion counts were lower in abundant cord blood beta clonotypes, a trend that memory repertoires did not show.

In addition, the sample was reused for a study of yellow fever vaccine responses in identical twins.

Sequenced input: CD4+ T cells sorted from blood. The rearrangement joins TRBV20-1 to TRBJ2-5; 9 bases map to TRBD1. This sequence was found in a young woman in good health. CDR3 loop: CSARETGGGKETQYF. CDR3 DNA: TGCAGTGCTAGAGAGACAGGGGGTGGGAAAGAGACCCAGTACTTC.